This TCR beta chain was recovered during a study of T cells in pancreatic ductal adenocarcinoma. General study findings and limits: Tumor and blood clonality did not differ significantly, about 0.11 versus 0.078.

About this clone itself: The antigen remains undetermined.

Sequencing was performed with immunoSEQ multiplex PCR; in TCRdb, only in-frame clones are kept and a portion is missing. The data hold about 9,400 clones, with 67% observed a single time. Selected pancreatic ductal adenocarcinoma patients had undergone surgery without neoadjuvant therapy. The CDR3 runs 13 residues. The germline CDR1 and CDR2 sequences are SGHAT and FQNNGV. The V segment lost 5 bases and the J segment 5 bases; nucleotides outside the gene matches: 6. Input material: pancreatic tumor tissue. This chain connects TRBV11-2 to TRBJ2-7; 7 bases line up with TRBD1. This sequence originates from a human donor with pancreatic ductal adenocarcinoma. CDR3 nucleotides: TGTGCCAGCAGCGCCGACAGGGTGAACGAGCAGTACTTC. It yields the protein CASSADRVNEQYF. The entire variable domain, with the rest obtained from reference TRBV11-2 and TRBJ2-7, is as follows: EAGVAQSPRYKIIEKRQSVAFWCNPISGHATLYWYQQILGQGPKLLIQFQNNGVVDDSQLPKDRFSAERLKGVDSTLKIQPAKLEDSAVYLCASSADRVNEQYFGPGTRLTVT.